Given below is one TCR beta chain in context. In germline, CDR1 is SGHNT, CDR2 YYREEE (reference sequence). The V and J ends lost 1 base and 6 bases respectively, with 9 bases between them. The CDR3 totals 13 residues. This record comes from a study of cytomegalovirus exposure and HLA in healthy donors. The PCR contained 60 Vbeta and 13 Jbeta primers. Sequencing was performed with immunoSEQ multiplex PCR; in TCRdb, only in-frame clones are kept and a portion is missing. The sample records a few hundred thousand clones, around 81% being singletons. This chain links TRBV5-4 with TRBJ2-3, with a possible D match to TRBD1 (5 bases). Material for sequencing was PBMCs. The receptor comes from a woman in her forties or fifties in good health and CMV-seropositive. CDR3 in DNA: TGTGCCAGCAGCTTGTGGGGCGTGGATACGCAGTATTTT. This sequence encodes CASSLWGVDTQYF.